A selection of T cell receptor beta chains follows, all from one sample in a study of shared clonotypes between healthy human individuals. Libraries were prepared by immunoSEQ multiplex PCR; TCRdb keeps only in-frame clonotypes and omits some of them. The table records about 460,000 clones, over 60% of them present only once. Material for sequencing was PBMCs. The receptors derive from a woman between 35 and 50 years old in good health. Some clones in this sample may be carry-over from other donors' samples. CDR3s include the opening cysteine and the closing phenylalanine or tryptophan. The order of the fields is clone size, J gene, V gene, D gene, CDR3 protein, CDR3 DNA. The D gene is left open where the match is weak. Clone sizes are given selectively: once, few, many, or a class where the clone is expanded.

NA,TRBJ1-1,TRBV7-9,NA,CASSTQTGTEAFF,TGTGCCAGCAGCACCCAGACAGGAACAGAAGCTTTCTTT
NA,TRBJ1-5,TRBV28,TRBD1,CASSLGTEYNQPQHF,TGTGCCAGCAGTTTGGGGACAGAGTACAATCAGCCCCAGCATTTT
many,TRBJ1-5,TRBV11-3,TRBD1,CASSLDPDRDQPQHF,TGTGCCAGCAGCTTAGACCCGGACAGGGACCAGCCCCAGCATTTT
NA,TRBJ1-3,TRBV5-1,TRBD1,CASSPGQAGGNTIYF,TGCGCCAGCAGCCCGGGACAGGCTGGGGGAAACACCATATATTTT
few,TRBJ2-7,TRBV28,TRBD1,CASTHPGQGSRSYEQYF,TGTGCCAGCACCCACCCGGGACAGGGATCGAGATCCTACGAGCAGTACTTC
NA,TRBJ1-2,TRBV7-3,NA,CASSLHGTDGYTF,TGTGCCAGCAGCTTACACGGCACGGATGGCTACACCTTC
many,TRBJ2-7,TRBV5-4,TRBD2,CASSLGGVGGNPYEQYF,TGTGCCAGCAGCTTGGGTGGCGTCGGGGGGAACCCCTACGAGCAGTACTTC
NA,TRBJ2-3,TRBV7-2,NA,CASSLGVATDTQYF,TGTGCCAGCAGCTTAGGGGTTGCCACAGATACGCAGTATTTT
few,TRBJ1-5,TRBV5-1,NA,CASSREVGQPQHF,TGCGCCAGCAGCAGGGAAGTTGGTCAGCCCCAGCATTTT
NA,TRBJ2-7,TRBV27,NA,CASRGQGLIVSEQYF,TGTGCCAGCAGGGGCCAGGGGTTGATCGTCTCCGAGCAGTACTTC
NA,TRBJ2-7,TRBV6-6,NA,CASRDTYSHYEQYF,TGTGCCTCCCGGGACACATACAGCCACTACGAGCAGTACTTC
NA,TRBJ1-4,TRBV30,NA,CAWSVLSRGVGKLFF,TGTGCCTGGAGTGTACTGTCCAGGGGAGTAGGAAAACTGTTTTTT
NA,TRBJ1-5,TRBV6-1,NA,CASTLNRSNQPQHF,TGTGCCAGCACCCTCAACCGTAGCAATCAGCCCCAGCATTTT
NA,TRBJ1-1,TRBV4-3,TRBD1,CASSRSAGQKNTEAFF,TGCGCCAGCAGCCGAAGCGCGGGACAGAAAAACACTGAAGCTTTCTTT
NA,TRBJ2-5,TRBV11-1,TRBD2,CASSIKLAGVETQYF,TGTGCCAGCAGCATAAAACTAGCGGGAGTAGAGACCCAGTACTTC
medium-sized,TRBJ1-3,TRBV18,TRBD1,CASSPPRQGENTIYF,TGTGCCAGCTCACCTCCCCGACAGGGGGAAAACACCATATATTTT
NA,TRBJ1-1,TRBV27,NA,CASSLTPGRVNTEAFF,TGTGCCAGCAGCCTCACGCCGGGACGGGTGAACACTGAAGCTTTCTTT
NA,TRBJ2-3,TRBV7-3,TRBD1,CASRQTGSSITQYF,TGTGCCAGCAGGCAGACAGGGTCGTCCATTACGCAGTATTTT
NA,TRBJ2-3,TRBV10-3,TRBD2,CATRLAGWDSGDTQYF,TGTGCCACCAGACTAGCGGGATGGGATTCGGGAGATACGCAGTATTTT
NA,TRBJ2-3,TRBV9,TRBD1,CASRDRTETTDTQYF,TGTGCCAGCAGGGACAGGACAGAAACCACAGATACGCAGTATTTT
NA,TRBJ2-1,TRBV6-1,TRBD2,CASSDLAGGRDEQFF,TGTGCCAGCAGTGATTTAGCGGGAGGGCGGGATGAGCAGTTCTTC
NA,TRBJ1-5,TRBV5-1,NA,CASSLTGNQPQHF,TGCGCCAGCAGCTTGACAGGCAATCAGCCCCAGCATTTT
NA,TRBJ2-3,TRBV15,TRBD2,CATSSPGGTSGRMQYF,TGTGCCACCAGCTCACCGGGAGGGACTAGCGGGAGGATGCAGTATTTT
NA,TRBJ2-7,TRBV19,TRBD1,CASTVGPTGAKYEQYF,TGTGCCAGTACCGTTGGCCCGACAGGGGCGAAGTACGAGCAGTACTTC
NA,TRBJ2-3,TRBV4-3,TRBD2,CASSSGLAGVTDTQYF,TGCGCCAGCAGCTCCGGACTAGCGGGTGTGACAGATACGCAGTATTTT
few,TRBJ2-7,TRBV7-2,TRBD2,CASSLAGGSYEQYF,TGTGCCAGCAGCTTAGCGGGAGGGTCCTACGAGCAGTACTTC
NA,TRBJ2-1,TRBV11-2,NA,CASSLGGMQYNEQFF,TGTGCCAGCAGCTTGGGCGGGATGCAGTACAATGAGCAGTTCTTC
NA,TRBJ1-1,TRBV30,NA,CAWSVRGRGNTEAFF,TGTGCCTGGAGTGTACGGGGCAGGGGGAACACTGAAGCTTTCTTT
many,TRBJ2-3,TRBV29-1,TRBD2,CSALSGRVTDTQYF,TGCAGCGCCCTAAGCGGGAGGGTCACAGATACGCAGTATTTT
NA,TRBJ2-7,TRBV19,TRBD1,CASSTNRDRVIYEQYF,TGTGCCAGTAGTACTAACCGGGACAGGGTAATCTACGAGCAGTACTTC